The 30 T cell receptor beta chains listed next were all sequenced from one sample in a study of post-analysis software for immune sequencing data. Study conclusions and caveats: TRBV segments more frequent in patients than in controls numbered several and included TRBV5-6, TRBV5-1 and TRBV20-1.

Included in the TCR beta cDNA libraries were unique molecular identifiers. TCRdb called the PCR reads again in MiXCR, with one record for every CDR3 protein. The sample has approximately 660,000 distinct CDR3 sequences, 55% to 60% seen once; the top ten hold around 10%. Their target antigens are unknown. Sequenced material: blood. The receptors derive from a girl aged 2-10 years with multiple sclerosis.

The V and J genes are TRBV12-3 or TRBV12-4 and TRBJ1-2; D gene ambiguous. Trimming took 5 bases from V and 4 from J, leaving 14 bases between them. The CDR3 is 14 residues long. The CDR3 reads CASSPQDGLYGYTF. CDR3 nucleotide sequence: TGTGCCAGCAGTCCCCAGGACGGTCTCTATGGCTACACCTTC.

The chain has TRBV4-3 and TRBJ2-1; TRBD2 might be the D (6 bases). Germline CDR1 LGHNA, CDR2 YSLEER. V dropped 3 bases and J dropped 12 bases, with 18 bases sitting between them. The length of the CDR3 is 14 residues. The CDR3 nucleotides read TGCGCCAGCAGCCAGAGAGGGGAGGCCCCCGGGCAGTTCTTC. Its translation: CASSQRGEAPGQFF.

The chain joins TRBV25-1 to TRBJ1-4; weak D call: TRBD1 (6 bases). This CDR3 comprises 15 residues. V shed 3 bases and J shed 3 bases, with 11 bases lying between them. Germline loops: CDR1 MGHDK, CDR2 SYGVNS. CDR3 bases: TGTGCCAGCAGTGATTGGGGGGCCGCTAATGAAAAACTGTTTTTT. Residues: CASSDWGAANEKLFF.

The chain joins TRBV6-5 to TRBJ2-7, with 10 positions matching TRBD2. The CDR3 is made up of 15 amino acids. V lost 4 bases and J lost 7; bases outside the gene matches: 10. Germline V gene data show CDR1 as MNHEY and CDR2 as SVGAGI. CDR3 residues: CASSSGAGGDNEQYF. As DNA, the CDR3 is TGTGCCAGCAGTTCTGGAGCGGGAGGGGACAATGAGCAGTACTTC.

The CDR3, as DNA: TGCAGTGCCAACTTCGGACTAGGAGGGAGCGAGCAGTACTTC. It codes for CSANFGLGGSEQYF. The chain uses TRBV20-1 and TRBJ2-7; the match to TRBD2 covers 7 bases. The V gene's germline CDR1 is DFQATT and CDR2 SNEGSKA (reference sequence). The junction had 14 bases not matched to a gene; V was cut back by 6 bases and J by 6 bases. This CDR3 contains 14 residues.

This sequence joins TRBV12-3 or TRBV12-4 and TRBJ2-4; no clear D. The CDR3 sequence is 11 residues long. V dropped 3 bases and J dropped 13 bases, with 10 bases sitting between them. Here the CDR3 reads CASSFSDHQYF. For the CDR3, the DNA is TGTGCCAGCAGTTTTTCGGACCACCAGTACTTC.

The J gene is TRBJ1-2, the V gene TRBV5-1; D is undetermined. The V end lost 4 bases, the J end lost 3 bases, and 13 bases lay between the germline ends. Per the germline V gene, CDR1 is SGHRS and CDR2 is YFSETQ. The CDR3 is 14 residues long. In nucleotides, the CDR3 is TGCGCCAGCAGCGAAGACACTTCCCACTATGGCTACACCTTC. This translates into CASSEDTSHYGYTF.

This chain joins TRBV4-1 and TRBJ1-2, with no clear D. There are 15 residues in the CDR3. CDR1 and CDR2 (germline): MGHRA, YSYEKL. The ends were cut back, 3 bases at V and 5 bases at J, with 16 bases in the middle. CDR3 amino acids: CASSHPRGAPYGYTF. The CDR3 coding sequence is TGCGCCAGCAGCCACCCCCGGGGAGCCCCATATGGCTACACCTTC.

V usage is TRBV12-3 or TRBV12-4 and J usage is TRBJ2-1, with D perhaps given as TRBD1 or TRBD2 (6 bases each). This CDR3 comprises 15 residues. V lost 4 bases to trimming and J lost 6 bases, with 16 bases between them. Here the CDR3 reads CASSYGGGRGNEQFF. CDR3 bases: TGTGCCAGCAGTTATGGAGGGGGACGGGGCAATGAGCAGTTCTTC.

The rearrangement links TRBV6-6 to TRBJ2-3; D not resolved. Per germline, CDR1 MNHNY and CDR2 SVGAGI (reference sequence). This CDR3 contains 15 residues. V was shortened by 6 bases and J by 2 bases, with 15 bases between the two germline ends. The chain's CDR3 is CASRDPRFYTDTQYF. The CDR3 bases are TGTGCCAGCAGAGACCCTCGGTTTTACACAGATACGCAGTATTTT.

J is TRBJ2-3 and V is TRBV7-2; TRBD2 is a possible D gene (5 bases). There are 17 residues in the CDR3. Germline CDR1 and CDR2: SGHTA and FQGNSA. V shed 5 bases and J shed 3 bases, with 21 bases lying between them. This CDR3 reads CASSPPGRRLPTDTQYF. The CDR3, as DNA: TGTGCCAGCAGCCCCCCCGGCAGGAGGCTCCCTACAGATACGCAGTATTTT.

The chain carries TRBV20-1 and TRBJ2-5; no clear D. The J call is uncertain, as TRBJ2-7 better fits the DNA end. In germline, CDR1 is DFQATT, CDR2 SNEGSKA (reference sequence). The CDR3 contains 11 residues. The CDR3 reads CSARLVDEQYF. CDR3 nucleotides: TGCAGTGCTAGGCTCGTCGACGAGCAGTACTTC.

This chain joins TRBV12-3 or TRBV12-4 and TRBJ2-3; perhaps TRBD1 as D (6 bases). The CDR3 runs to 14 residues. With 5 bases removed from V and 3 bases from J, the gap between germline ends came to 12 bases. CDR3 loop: CASSHRAPTDTQYF. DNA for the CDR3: TGTGCCAGCAGTCACAGGGCCCCGACAGATACGCAGTATTTT.

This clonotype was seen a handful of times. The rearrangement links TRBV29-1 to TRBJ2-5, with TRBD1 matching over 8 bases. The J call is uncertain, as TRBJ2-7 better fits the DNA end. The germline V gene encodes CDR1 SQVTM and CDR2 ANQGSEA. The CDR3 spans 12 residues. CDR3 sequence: CSVGTGPIEQYF. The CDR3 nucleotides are TGCAGCGTTGGGACAGGGCCCATCGAGCAGTACTTC.

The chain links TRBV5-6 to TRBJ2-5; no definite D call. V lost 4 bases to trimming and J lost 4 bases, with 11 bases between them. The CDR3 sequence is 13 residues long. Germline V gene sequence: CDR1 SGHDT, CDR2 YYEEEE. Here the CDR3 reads CASSRGDLETQYF. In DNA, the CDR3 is TGTGCCAGCAGCCGAGGCGATTTAGAGACCCAGTACTTC.

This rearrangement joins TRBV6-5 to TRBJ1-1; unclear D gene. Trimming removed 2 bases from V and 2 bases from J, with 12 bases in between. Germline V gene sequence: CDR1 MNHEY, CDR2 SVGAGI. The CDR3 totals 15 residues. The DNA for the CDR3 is TGTGCCAGCAGTTACCTAGGCCGCGGCAACACTGAAGCTTTCTTT. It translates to CASSYLGRGNTEAFF.

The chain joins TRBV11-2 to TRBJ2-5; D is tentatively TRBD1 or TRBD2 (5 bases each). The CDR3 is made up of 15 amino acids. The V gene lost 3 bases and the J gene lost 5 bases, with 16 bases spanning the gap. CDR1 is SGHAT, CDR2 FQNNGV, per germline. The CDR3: CASSFEGRDRETQYF. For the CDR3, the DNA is TGTGCCAGCAGCTTTGAGGGCAGGGATCGGGAGACCCAGTACTTC. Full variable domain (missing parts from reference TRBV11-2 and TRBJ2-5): EAGVAQSPRYKIIEKRQSVAFWCNPISGHATLYWYQQILGQGPKLLIQFQNNGVVDDSQLPKDRFSAERLKGVDSTLKIQPAKLEDSAVYLCASSFEGRDRETQYFGPGTRLLVL.

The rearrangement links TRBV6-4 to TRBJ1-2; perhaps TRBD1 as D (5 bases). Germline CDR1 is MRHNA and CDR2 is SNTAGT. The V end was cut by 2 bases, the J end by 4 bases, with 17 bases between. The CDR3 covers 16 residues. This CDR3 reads CASSDQGSIPLYGYTF. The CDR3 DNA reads TGTGCCAGCAGTGACCAGGGTTCAATCCCCCTCTATGGCTACACCTTC.

The CDR3 loop reads CSATLGGGGTEAFF. CDR3 DNA sequence: TGCAGTGCCACCCTAGGAGGGGGAGGAACTGAAGCTTTCTTT. The rearrangement uses TRBV20-1 and TRBJ1-1; a possible D gene is TRBD1 (6 bases). The CDR3 consists of 14 residues. Between the trimmed V and J ends, which lost 6 bases and 5 bases, there was a span of 19 bases. Per the germline V gene, CDR1 is DFQATT and CDR2 is SNEGSKA (reference sequence).

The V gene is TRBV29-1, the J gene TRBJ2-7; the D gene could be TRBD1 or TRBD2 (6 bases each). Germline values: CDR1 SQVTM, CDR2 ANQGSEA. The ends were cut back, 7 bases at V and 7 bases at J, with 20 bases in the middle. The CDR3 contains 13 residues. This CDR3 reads CSGTQGAGGEQYF. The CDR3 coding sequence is TGCAGCGGGACACAGGGAGCCGGGGGTGAGCAGTACTTC.

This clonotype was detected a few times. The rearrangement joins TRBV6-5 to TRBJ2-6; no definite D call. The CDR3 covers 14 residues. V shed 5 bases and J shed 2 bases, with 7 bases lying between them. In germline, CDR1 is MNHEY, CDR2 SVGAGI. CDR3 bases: TGTGCCAGCAGTGCCGAGGCTGGGGCCAACGTCCTGACTTTC. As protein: CASSAEAGANVLTF.

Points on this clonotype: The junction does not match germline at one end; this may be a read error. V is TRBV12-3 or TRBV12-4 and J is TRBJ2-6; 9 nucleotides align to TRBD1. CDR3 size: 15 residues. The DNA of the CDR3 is TGTGCCAGCAGTTCACAGGGGGCTGGGGCCAACGTCCGGACTTTC. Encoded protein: CASSSQGAGANVRTF.

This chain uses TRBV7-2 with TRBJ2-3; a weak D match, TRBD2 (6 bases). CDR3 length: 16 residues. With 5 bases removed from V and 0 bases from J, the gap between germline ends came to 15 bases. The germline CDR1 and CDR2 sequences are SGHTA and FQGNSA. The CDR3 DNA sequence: TGTGCCAGCAGCCCCGCCCAACTAGCTAGCACAGATACGCAGTATTTT. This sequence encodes CASSPAQLASTDTQYF. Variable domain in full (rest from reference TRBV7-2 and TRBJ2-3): GAGVSQSPSNKVTEKGKDVELRCDPISGHTALYWYRQSLGQGLEFLIYFQGNSAPDKSGLPSDRFSAERTGGSVSTLTIQRTQQEDSAVYLCASSPAQLASTDTQYFGPGTRLTVL.

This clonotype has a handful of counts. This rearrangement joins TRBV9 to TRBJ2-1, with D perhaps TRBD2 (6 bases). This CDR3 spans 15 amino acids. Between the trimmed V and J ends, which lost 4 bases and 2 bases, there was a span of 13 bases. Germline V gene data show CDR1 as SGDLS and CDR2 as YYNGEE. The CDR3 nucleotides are TGTGCCAGCAGCCCAACTAGCTACCCCTACAATGAGCAGTTCTTC. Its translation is CASSPTSYPYNEQFF.

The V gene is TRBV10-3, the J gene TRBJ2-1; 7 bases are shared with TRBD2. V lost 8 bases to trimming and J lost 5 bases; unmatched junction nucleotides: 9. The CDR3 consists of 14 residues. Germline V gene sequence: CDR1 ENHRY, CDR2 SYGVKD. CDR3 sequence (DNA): TGTGCCATCGGGGCGGGGGTGGGAGACAATGAGCAGTTCTTC. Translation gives CAIGAGVGDNEQFF.

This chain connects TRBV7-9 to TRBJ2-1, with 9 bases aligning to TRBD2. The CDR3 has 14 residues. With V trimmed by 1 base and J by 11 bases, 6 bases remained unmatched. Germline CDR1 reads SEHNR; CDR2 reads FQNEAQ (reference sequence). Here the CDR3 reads CASSLEGGGAKQFF. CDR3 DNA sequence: TGTGCCAGCAGCTTAGAGGGCGGGGGGGCCAAGCAGTTCTTC. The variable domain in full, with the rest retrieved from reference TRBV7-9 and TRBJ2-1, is DTGVSQNPRHKITKRGQNVTFRCDPISEHNRLYWYRQTLGQGPEFLTYFQNEAQLEKSRLLSDRFSAERPKGSFSTLEIQRTEQGDSAMYLCASSLEGGGAKQFFGPGTRLTVL.

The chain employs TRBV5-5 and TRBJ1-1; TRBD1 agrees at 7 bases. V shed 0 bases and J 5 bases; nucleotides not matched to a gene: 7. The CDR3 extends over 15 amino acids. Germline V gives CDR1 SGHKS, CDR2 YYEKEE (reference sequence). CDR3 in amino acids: CASSLGRQGETEAFF. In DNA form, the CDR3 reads TGTGCCAGCAGCTTGGGGCGGCAGGGGGAGACTGAAGCTTTCTTT.

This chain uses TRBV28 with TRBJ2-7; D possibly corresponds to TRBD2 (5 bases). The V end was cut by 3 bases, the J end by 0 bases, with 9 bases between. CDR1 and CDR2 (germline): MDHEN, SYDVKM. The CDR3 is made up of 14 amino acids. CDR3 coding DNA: TGTGCCAGCAGTTTTGGAGCGGACTCCTACGAGCAGTACTTC. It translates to CASSFGADSYEQYF.

The CDR3 is CASSFDEGGYNEQFF. The DNA of the CDR3 is TGTGCCAGCAGCTTTGACGAGGGGGGTTACAATGAGCAGTTCTTC. This chain uses TRBV5-6 with TRBJ2-1, with D perhaps matching TRBD1 or TRBD2 (6 bases each). The ends were cut back, 2 bases at V and 4 bases at J, with 13 bases in the middle. CDR1 is SGHDT, CDR2 YYEEEE, per germline. This CDR3 comprises 15 residues.

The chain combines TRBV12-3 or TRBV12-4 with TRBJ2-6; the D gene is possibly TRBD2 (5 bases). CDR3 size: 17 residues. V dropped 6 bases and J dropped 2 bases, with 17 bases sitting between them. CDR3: CASRLTGMGAGANVLTF. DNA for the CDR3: TGTGCCAGCAGGCTGACCGGGATGGGTGCTGGGGCCAACGTCCTGACTTTC.